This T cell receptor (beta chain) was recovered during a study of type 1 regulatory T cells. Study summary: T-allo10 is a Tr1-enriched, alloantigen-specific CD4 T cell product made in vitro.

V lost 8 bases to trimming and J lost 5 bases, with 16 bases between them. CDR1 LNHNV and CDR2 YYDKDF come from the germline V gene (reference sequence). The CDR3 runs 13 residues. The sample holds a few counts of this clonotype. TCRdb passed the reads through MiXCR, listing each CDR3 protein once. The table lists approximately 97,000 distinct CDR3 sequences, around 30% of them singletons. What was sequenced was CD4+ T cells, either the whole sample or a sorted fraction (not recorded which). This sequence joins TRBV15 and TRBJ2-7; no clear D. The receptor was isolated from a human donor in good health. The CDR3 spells CATVHPAPNEQYF. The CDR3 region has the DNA TGTGCCACCGTCCACCCCGCCCCGAACGAGCAGTACTTC. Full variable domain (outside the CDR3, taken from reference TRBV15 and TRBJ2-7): DAMVIQNPRYQVTQFGKPVTLSCSQTLNHNVMYWYQQKSSQAPKLLFHYYDKDFNNEADTPDNFQSRRPNTSFCFLDIRSPGLGDTAMYLCATVHPAPNEQYFGPGTRLTVT.